This T cell receptor beta chain came from a study of early stage breast cancer tumors. At the level of the study: About 70% of the 16 invasive tumors were ER+, PR+ and HER2-. Around 10-fold was the mean read coverage per sample. Study-wide points: Compared with adjacent normal breast, tumors showed about 2.4-fold denser, more clonal T cells.

The assay was immunoSEQ multiplex PCR, and TCRdb's table has in-frame clones only and misses some. The data hold about 51,000 clones, with around 80% observed a single time. Of note for this clone: Its antigen is as yet unknown.

The V and J ends lost 3 bases and 3 bases, in that order; junction bases with no gene match: 3. The length of the CDR3 is 14 residues. Germline V gene lookup returns CDR1 MNHEY and CDR2 SMNVEV (reference sequence). The clonotype comes from a person aged 35-55 years with breast cancer. The sample taken for sequencing was blood. The gene calls are TRBV27 and TRBJ1-1, with 8 bases matching TRBD1. The CDR3 DNA reads TGTGCCAGCAGTTTCAGGGGGCGCGACACTGAAGCTTTCTTT. Protein: CASSFRGRDTEAFF.